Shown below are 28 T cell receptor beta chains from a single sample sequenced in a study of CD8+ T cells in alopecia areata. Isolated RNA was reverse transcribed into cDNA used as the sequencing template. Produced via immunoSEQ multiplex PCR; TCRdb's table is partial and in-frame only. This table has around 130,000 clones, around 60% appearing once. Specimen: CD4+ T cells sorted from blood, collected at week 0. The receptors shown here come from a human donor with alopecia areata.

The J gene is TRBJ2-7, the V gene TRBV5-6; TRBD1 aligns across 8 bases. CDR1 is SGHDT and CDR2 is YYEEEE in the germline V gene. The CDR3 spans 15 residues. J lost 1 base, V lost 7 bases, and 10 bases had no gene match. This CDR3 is CASATTGGLSYEQYF. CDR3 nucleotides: TGTGCCAGCGCTACCACAGGGGGATTATCCTACGAGCAGTACTTC.

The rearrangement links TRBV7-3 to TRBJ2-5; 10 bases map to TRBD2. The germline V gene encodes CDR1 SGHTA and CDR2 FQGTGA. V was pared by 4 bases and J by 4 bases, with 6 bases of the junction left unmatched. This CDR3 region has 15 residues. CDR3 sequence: CASSSSGSLVETQYF. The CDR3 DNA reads TGTGCCAGCAGCTCTAGCGGGAGTTTAGTAGAGACCCAGTACTTC.

CDR3 in amino acids: CAWSVADYNEQFF. DNA of the CDR3: TGTGCCTGGAGTGTAGCGGACTATAATGAGCAGTTCTTC. The rearrangement joins TRBV30 to TRBJ2-1; D is possibly TRBD2 (6 bases). The germline gives CDR1 GTSNPN, CDR2 SVGIG (reference sequence). V gave up 0 bases and J gave up 7 bases, with 10 bases separating them. The CDR3 totals 13 residues.

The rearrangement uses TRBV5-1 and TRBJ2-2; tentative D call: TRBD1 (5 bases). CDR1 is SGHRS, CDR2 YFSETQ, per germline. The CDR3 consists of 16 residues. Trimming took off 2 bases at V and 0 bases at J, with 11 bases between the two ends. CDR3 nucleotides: TGCGCCAGCAGCTTCGAAGGGGCTTCGAACACCGGGGAGCTGTTTTTT. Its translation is CASSFEGASNTGELFF. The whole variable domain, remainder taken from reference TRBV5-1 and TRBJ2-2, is KAGVTQTPRYLIKTRGQQVTLSCSPISGHRSVSWYQQTPGQGLQFLFEYFSETQRNKGNFPGRFSGRQFSNSRSEMNVSTLELGDSALYLCASSFEGASNTGELFFGEGSRLTVL.

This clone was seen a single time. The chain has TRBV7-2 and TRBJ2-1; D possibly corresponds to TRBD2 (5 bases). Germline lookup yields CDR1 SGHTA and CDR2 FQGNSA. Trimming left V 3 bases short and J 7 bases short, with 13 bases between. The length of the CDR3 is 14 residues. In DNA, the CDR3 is TGTGCCAGCAGCTTCCCCACGGGGAGAAATGAGCAGTTCTTC. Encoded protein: CASSFPTGRNEQFF.

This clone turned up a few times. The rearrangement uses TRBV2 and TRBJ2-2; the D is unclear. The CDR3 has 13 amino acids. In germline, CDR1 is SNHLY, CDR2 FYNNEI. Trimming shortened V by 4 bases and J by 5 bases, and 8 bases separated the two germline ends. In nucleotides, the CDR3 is TGTGCCAGCAGTGCGCAGGCGACCGGGGAGCTGTTTTTT. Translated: CASSAQATGELFF.

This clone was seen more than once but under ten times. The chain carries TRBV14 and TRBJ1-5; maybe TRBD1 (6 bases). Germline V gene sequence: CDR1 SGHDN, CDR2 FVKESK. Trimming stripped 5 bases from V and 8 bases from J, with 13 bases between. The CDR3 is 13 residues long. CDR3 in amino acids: CASSTGYLEPQHF. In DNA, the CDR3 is TGTGCCAGCAGCACAGGGTACTTGGAGCCCCAGCATTTT.

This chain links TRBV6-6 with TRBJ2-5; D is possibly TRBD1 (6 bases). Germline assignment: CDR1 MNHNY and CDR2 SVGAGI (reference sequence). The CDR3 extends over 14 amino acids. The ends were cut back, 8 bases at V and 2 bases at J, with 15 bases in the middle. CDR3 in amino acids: CASGIPGQQETQYF. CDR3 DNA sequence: TGTGCCAGCGGAATTCCGGGACAACAAGAGACCCAGTACTTC.

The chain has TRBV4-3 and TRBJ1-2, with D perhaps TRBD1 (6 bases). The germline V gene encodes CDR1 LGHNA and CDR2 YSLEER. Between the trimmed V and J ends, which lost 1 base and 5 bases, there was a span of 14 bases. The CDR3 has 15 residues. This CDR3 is CASSQADTGMYGYTF. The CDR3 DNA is TGCGCCAGCAGCCAAGCCGACACAGGGATGTATGGCTACACCTTC.

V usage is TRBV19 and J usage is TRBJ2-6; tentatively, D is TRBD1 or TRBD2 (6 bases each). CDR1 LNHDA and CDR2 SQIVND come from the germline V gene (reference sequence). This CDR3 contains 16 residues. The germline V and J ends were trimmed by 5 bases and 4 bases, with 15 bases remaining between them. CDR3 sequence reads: CASSARGGPGANVLTF. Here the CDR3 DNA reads TGTGCCAGTAGTGCCCGTGGGGGGCCCGGGGCCAACGTCCTGACTTTC.

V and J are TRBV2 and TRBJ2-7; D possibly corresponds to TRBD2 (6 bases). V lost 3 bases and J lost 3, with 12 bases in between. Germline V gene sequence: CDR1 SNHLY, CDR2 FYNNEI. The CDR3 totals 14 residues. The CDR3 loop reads CASSEGGLSYEQYF. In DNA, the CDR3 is TGTGCCAGCAGTGAGGGGGGTCTGAGCTACGAGCAGTACTTC.

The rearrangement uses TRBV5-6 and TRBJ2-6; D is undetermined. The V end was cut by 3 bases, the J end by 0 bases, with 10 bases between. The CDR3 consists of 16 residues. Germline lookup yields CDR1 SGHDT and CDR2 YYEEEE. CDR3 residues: CASSSFLYSGANVLTF. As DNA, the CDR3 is TGTGCCAGCAGCTCCTTTCTGTACTCTGGGGCCAACGTCCTGACTTTC.

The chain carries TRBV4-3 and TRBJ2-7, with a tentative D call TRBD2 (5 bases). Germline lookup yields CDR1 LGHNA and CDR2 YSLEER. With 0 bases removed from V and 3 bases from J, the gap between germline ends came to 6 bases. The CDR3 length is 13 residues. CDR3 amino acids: CASSQEADYEQYF. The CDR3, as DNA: TGCGCCAGCAGCCAAGAAGCGGACTACGAGCAGTACTTC.

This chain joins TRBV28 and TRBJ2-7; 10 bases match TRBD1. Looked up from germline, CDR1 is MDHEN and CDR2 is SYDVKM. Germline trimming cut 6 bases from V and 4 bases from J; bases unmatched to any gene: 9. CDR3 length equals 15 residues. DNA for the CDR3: TGTGCCAGCAGCTCCTGGGACAGGGGCGGGTACGAGCAGTACTTC. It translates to CASSSWDRGGYEQYF. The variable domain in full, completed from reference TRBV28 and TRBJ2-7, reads DVKVTQSSRYLVKRTGEKVFLECVQDMDHENMFWYRQDPGLGLRLIYFSYDVKMKEKGDIPEGYSVSREKKERFSLILESASTNQTSMYLCASSSWDRGGYEQYFGPGTRLTVT.

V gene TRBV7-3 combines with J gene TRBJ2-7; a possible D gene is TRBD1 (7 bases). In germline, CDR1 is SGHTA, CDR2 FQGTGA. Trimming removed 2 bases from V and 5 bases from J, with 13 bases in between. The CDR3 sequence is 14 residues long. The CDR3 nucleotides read TGTGCCAGCAGCTTAGGAGGGGGCAAAGACGAGCAGTACTTC. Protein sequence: CASSLGGGKDEQYF.

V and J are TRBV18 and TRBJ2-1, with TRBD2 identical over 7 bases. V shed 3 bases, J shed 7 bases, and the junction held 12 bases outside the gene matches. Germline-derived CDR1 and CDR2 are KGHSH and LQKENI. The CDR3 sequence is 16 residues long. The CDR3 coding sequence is TGTGCCAGCTCACCCCAGAGCGGGACGCCTGATAATGAGCAGTTCTTC. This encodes CASSPQSGTPDNEQFF.

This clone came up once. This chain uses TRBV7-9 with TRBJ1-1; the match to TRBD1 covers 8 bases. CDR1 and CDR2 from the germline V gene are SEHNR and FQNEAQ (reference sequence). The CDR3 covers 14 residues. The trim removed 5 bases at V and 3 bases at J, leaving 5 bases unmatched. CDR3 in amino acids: CASSPSGGYTEAFF. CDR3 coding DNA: TGTGCCAGCAGCCCCTCAGGGGGCTACACTGAAGCTTTCTTT.

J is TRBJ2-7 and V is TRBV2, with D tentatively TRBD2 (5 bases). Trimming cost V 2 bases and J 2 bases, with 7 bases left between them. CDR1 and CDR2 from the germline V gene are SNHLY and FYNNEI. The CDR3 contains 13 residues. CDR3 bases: TGTGCCAGCAGTGAACCCGGGACCTACGAGCAGTACTTC. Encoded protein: CASSEPGTYEQYF.

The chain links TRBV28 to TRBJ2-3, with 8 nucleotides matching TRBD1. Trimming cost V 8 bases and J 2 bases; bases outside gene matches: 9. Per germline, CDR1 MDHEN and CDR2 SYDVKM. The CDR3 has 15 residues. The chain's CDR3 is CASGGTGGPTDTQYF. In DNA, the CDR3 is TGTGCCAGCGGGGGGACAGGAGGTCCCACAGATACGCAGTATTTT.

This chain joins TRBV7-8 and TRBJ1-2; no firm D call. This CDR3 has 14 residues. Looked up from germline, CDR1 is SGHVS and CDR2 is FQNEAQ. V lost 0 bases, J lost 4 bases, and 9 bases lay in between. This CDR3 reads CASSLAKESYGYTF. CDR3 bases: TGTGCCAGCAGCTTAGCGAAAGAGTCCTATGGCTACACCTTC.

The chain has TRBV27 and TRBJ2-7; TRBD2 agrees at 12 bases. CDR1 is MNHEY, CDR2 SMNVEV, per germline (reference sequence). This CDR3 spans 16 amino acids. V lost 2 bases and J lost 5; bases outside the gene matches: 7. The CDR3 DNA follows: TGTGCCAGCAGTTTAATCGGGCGACTAGCGGGAGACGAGCAGTACTTC. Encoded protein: CASSLIGRLAGDEQYF.

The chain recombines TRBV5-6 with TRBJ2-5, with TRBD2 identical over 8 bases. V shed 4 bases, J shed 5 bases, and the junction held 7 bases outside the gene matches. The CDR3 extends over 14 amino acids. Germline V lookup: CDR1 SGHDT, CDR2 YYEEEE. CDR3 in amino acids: CASSTTSGGETQYF. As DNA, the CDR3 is TGTGCCAGCAGCACCACTAGCGGTGGGGAGACCCAGTACTTC.

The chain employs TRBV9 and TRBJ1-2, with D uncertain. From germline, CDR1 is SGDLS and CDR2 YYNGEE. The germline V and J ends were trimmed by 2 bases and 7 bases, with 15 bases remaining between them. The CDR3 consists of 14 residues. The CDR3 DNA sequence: TGTGCCAGCAGCGTTGGAGGGTCTGGGCTTGGCTACACCTTC. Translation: CASSVGGSGLGYTF.

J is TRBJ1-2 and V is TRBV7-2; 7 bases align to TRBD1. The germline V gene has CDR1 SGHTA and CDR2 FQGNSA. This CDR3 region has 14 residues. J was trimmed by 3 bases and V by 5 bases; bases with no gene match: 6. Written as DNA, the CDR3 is TGTGCCAGCAGCGCCCATCAGGGGGACTATGGCTACACCTTC. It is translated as CASSAHQGDYGYTF.

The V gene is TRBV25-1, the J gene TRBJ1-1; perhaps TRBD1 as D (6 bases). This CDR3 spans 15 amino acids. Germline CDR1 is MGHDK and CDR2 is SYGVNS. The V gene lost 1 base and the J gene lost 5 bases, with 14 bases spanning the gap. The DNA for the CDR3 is TGTGCCAGCAGTGAATCAGTGGGGGCGATTACTGAAGCTTTCTTT. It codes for CASSESVGAITEAFF.

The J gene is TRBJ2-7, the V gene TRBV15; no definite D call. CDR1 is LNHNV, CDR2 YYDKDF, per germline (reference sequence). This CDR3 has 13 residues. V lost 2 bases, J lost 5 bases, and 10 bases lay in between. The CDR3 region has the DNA TGTGCCACCAGCAGATCTGGGATCGACGAGCAGTACTTC. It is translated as CATSRSGIDEQYF.

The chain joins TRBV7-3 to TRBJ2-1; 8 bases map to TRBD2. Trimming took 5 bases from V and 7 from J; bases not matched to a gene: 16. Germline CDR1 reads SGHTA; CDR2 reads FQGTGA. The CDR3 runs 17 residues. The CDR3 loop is CASSPLPGGKRVNEQFF. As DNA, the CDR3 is TGTGCCAGCAGCCCGCTCCCGGGGGGGAAGAGGGTGAATGAGCAGTTCTTC.

CDR3 nucleotides: TGCGCCAGCAGCTTGGGGGACAGGGGAAAGCAGTTCTTC. Amino acids: CASSLGDRGKQFF. The genes are TRBV5-1 and TRBJ2-1, with 10 bases lining up with TRBD1. V was pared by 0 bases and J by 11 bases, with 2 bases of the junction left unmatched. The CDR3 runs 13 residues. Germline-derived CDR1 and CDR2 are SGHRS and YFSETQ.